This TCR beta chain originates from a study of T cell repertoires in cytomegalovirus infection. General study findings and limits: CMV-specific TCR beta clonotypes restricted by HLA-C dominated the ex vivo response. Using cumulative public TCR beta family frequency, the authors identified those who carried CMV together with the relevant HLA.

The CDR3 covers 17 residues. The trim removed 4 bases at V and 5 bases at J, leaving 16 bases unmatched. The germline gives CDR1 SEHNR, CDR2 FQNEAQ (reference sequence). Via MiXCR, TCRdb re-called the reads, giving one row per CDR3 protein. The sample shows a few hundred thousand distinct CDR3 sequences, 26% of them seen only once. This clonotype occurred a few times. The target antigen is unknown. This chain connects TRBV7-9 to TRBJ1-2; TRBD1 matches at 7 bases. Sequenced material: PBMCs. This TCR was sampled from a human donor in good health (CMV status not recorded). Some clones in this sample may be carry-over from other donors' samples. The CDR3: CASSSIMGDSHLYGYTF. Here the CDR3 DNA reads TGTGCCAGCAGCTCCATTATGGGGGACAGTCACCTGTATGGCTACACCTTC.